Listed below are T cell receptor beta chains from one sample, sequenced in a study of T cell responses to AZD1222 COVID-19 vaccine. Clones were read by immunoSEQ multiplex PCR, and TCRdb kept only the in-frame ones, dropping some. The repertoire includes approximately 83,000 clones, 85% to 95% of them detected once, and 4.5% to 5.5% sits in the top ten. This sample comprised peripheral blood, obtained on day 0 of MenACWY control vaccination. These receptors originate from an adult in good health. CDR3s include the opening cysteine and the closing phenylalanine or tryptophan. The D gene is left open where the match is weak. The size field is filled for only some rows; it gives once, few, many or a size class.

TRBJ1-2,-,-,TRBV3-1/TRBV3-2,CASSLGPSREGYTF,TGTGCCAGCAGCCTCGGACCGTCGAGGGAGGGCTACACCTTC
TRBJ2-1,once,-,TRBV7-3,CASSGSPGGADREQFF,TGTGCCAGCAGCGGAAGCCCCGGGGGGGCGGACAGGGAGCAGTTCTTC
TRBJ2-3,-,TRBD2,TRBV13,CASSLGSGTGTQYF,TGTGCCAGCAGCTTAGGTAGCGGGACGGGTACGCAGTATTTT
TRBJ2-7,-,TRBD2,TRBV5-1,CASSPEAGGSYEQYF,TGCGCCAGCAGTCCCGAGGCGGGAGGATCCTACGAGCAGTACTTC
TRBJ1-1,-,-,TRBV7-2,CASSLLLGTEGRAFF,TGTGCCAGCAGCTTACTGCTTGGGACTGAGGGGCGAGCTTTCTTT
TRBJ2-2,-,-,TRBV6-2/TRBV6-3,CATSRGGELFF,TGTGCCACCAGCCGAGGCGGGGAGCTGTTTTTT
TRBJ2-3,-,-,TRBV7-2,CASSFSTDTQYF,TGTGCCAGCAGCTTTAGCACAGATACGCAGTATTTT
TRBJ2-3,-,-,TRBV7-2,CATRGRTDTQYF,TGTGCCACCCGGGGGAGGACAGATACGCAGTATTTT
TRBJ1-4,-,-,TRBV14,CASSRGEGWEKLFF,TGTGCCAGCAGCCGTGGAGAGGGTTGGGAAAAACTGTTTTTT
TRBJ2-1,-,TRBD2,TRBV19,CASSPKLAGDNEQFF,TGTGCCAGTAGTCCTAAACTAGCGGGGGACAATGAGCAGTTCTTC
TRBJ1-2,-,TRBD1,TRBV6-1,CASSERGQGVVRGYTF,TGTGCCAGCAGTGAGAGGGGACAGGGGGTTGTTCGTGGCTACACCTTC
TRBJ2-1,-,TRBD2,TRBV6-4,CASSGDAGGDEQFF,TGTGCCAGCAGTGGGGACGCGGGGGGCGATGAGCAGTTCTTC
TRBJ2-5,-,TRBD2,TRBV10-1,CASSPGGSYGTQYF,TGCGCCAGCAGTCCGGGCGGGAGCTATGGGACCCAGTACTTC
TRBJ2-1,-,TRBD2,TRBV7-3,CASSFTSDNEQFF,TGTGCCAGCAGCTTCACTAGCGACAATGAGCAGTTCTTC
TRBJ1-4,-,-,TRBV18,CASSPFATNEKLFF,TGTGCCAGCTCACCGTTTGCAACTAATGAAAAACTGTTTTTT
TRBJ2-5,-,-,TRBV7-2,CATLPRGGPGQETQYF,TGTGCCACCTTGCCGAGGGGGGGACCAGGCCAAGAGACCCAGTACTTC
TRBJ1-2,-,-,TRBV27,CARVTPRGYTF,TGTGCCAGGGTCACTCCACGGGGCTACACCTTC
TRBJ2-6,-,-,TRBV7-9,CASSSDNSGANVLTF,TGTGCCAGCAGCTCTGACAACTCTGGGGCCAACGTCCTGACTTTC
TRBJ2-6,-,-,TRBV3-1/TRBV3-2,CASKGGGGGANVLTF,TGTGCCAGCAAAGGGGGGGGCGGTGGGGCCAACGTCCTGACTTTC
TRBJ2-7,-,-,TRBV6-5,CASSYRVGYEQYF,TGTGCCAGCAGTTACAGGGTGGGCTACGAGCAGTACTTC
TRBJ2-2,-,-,TRBV4-1,CASSQGDGDTGELFF,TGCGCCAGCAGCCAAGGCGATGGGGACACCGGGGAGCTGTTTTTT
TRBJ1-5,-,TRBD1,TRBV7-9,CASCGTENQPQHF,TGTGCCAGCTGCGGGACAGAGAATCAGCCCCAGCATTTT
TRBJ2-7,-,TRBD1,TRBV28,CASRTPGQGTYEQYF,TGTGCCAGCAGGACCCCGGGACAGGGTACCTACGAGCAGTACTTC
TRBJ2-1,-,-,TRBV11-3,CASSLSSSYNEQFF,TGTGCCAGCAGCTTATCCAGCTCCTACAATGAGCAGTTCTTC
TRBJ1-2,-,-,TRBV4-3,CASSQARADGYTF,TGCGCCAGCAGCCAAGCCAGGGCGGATGGCTACACCTTC
TRBJ1-1,-,-,TRBV5-4,CASSLEAGTSTEAFF,TGTGCCAGCAGCTTGGAGGCAGGTACTAGCACTGAAGCTTTCTTT
TRBJ1-2,-,-,TRBV28,CASSFGGSGGYTF,TGTGCCAGCAGTTTTGGAGGGTCTGGAGGCTACACCTTC
TRBJ2-1,-,TRBD1,TRBV2,CASSERQGMLGNEQFF,TGTGCCAGCAGTGAGAGACAGGGCATGCTGGGCAATGAGCAGTTCTTC
TRBJ1-1,-,-,TRBV12-3/TRBV12-4,CASSLGDTEAFF,TGTGCCAGCAGTTTGGGGGATACTGAAGCTTTCTTT
TRBJ2-7,-,-,TRBV18,CASSGQTNTYEQYF,TGTGCCAGCTCTGGACAGACCAATACCTACGAGCAGTACTTC
TRBJ1-1,-,-,TRBV19,CASSPQGAYTEAFF,TGTGCCAGTAGCCCGCAGGGTGCGTACACTGAAGCTTTCTTT
TRBJ1-6,-,-,TRBV6-2/TRBV6-3,CASSYLKDSPLHF,TGTGCCAGCAGTTACCTCAAGGATTCACCCCTCCACTTT
TRBJ1-2,-,-,TRBV7-2,CASSPRGPLGGYTF,TGTGCCAGCAGCCCTAGGGGCCCCTTGGGTGGCTACACCTTC
TRBJ1-2,once,-,TRBV12-3/TRBV12-4,CASSLGGGALYTF,TGTGCCAGCAGTTTAGGAGGCGGGGCCCTCTACACCTTC
TRBJ2-1,-,-,TRBV19,CASKQGYNEQFF,TGTGCCAGTAAACAGGGTTACAATGAGCAGTTCTTC
TRBJ2-3,-,TRBD1,TRBV24-1,CATSELTGVGLTGTQYF,TGTGCCACCAGTGAGTTAACAGGGGTTGGATTGACGGGTACGCAGTATTTT
TRBJ2-1,-,TRBD2,TRBV7-2,CASSPTSGSENEQFF,TGTGCCAGCAGTCCAACTAGCGGGAGCGAAAATGAGCAGTTCTTC
TRBJ1-5,-,-,TRBV30,CAWNIPGQPQHF,TGTGCCTGGAACATCCCCGGTCAGCCCCAGCATTTT
TRBJ2-7,-,TRBD2,TRBV11-2,CASSCRGLAAFSYEQYF,TGTGCCAGCAGCTGTCGTGGTCTAGCGGCGTTCTCCTACGAGCAGTACTTC
TRBJ1-2,-,TRBD1,TRBV28,CASSFGTGESGYTF,TGTGCCAGCAGTTTCGGCACAGGGGAATCTGGCTACACCTTC
TRBJ1-6,-,-,TRBV28,CASSFLPARQYSPLHF,TGTGCCAGCAGTTTTCTCCCTGCTCGTCAGTATTCACCCCTCCACTTT
TRBJ2-2,-,-,TRBV6-4,CASSDGENTGELFF,TGTGCCAGCAGTGACGGGGAAAACACCGGGGAGCTGTTTTTT
TRBJ2-3,-,-,TRBV11-2,CASSQRDTQYF,TGTGCCAGCAGCCAGAGAGATACGCAGTATTTT
TRBJ2-1,-,-,TRBV6-5,CASSYFQRANEQFF,TGTGCCAGCAGTTACTTCCAGCGGGCCAATGAGCAGTTCTTC
TRBJ2-1,-,TRBD2,TRBV30,CAWSPPSGQQFF,TGTGCCTGGAGCCCTCCTAGCGGCCAGCAGTTCTTC
TRBJ2-1,-,-,TRBV5-1,CASSLEVVDEQFF,TGCGCCAGCAGCTTGGAGGTCGTAGATGAGCAGTTCTTC
TRBJ1-6,-,TRBD1,TRBV28,CATWGGQDNSPLHF,TGTGCCACCTGGGGAGGACAGGACAATTCACCCCTCCACTTT
TRBJ2-3,-,TRBD2,TRBV27,CASSLWGTSGDTQYF,TGTGCCAGCAGTTTGTGGGGTACTAGCGGGGATACGCAGTATTTT
TRBJ2-5,-,-,TRBV28,CASSTGAGQETQYF,TGTGCCAGCAGCACGGGGGCAGGGCAGGAGACCCAGTACTTC
TRBJ1-5,-,-,TRBV15,CATSRTPSARDSNQPQHF,TGTGCCACCAGCAGAACCCCCTCGGCCCGAGATAGCAATCAGCCCCAGCATTTT
TRBJ2-7,-,TRBD1,TRBV19,CASSDRDRGSYEQYF,TGTGCCAGTAGTGACCGGGACAGGGGGTCCTACGAGCAGTACTTC
TRBJ1-2,-,-,TRBV28,CASSFLGVGGYTF,TGTGCCAGCAGTTTTCTGGGGGTTGGTGGCTACACCTTC
TRBJ1-2,-,-,TRBV6-6,CASSLTTDYGYTF,TGTGCCAGCAGTTTGACGACAGACTATGGCTACACCTTC
TRBJ1-1,-,TRBD1,TRBV2,CASSESTPGQGAFF,TGTGCCAGCAGTGAATCGACCCCGGGACAGGGGGCTTTCTTT
TRBJ1-5,-,TRBD1,TRBV3-1/TRBV3-2,CASSQSQGRPQHF,TGTGCCAGCAGCCAATCACAGGGGCGGCCCCAGCATTTT
TRBJ1-6,-,TRBD1,TRBV7-9,CASSSQGRDSPLHF,TGTGCCAGCAGCTCACAGGGGCGGGATTCACCCCTCCACTTT
TRBJ1-1,once,-,TRBV12-2,CASRLPPVKSTEAFF,TGTGCAAGTCGCCTACCCCCGGTCAAGAGCACTGAAGCTTTCTTT
TRBJ1-4,-,TRBD1,TRBV2,CASALGQLNEKLFF,TGTGCCAGCGCCTTGGGACAGCTTAATGAAAAACTGTTTTTT
TRBJ2-7,-,-,TRBV5-1,CASSPQTGPYEQYF,TGCGCCAGCAGCCCCCAAACGGGGCCCTACGAGCAGTACTTC
TRBJ2-7,-,TRBD2,TRBV3-1/TRBV3-2,CASSQGTSGGYEQYF,TGTGCCAGCAGCCAAGGGACTAGCGGGGGCTACGAGCAGTACTTC